This TCR beta chain was documented in a study of molecular identifiers for immune sequencing clone quantification (dated by TCRdb to 2016 to 2019). Regarding the research as a whole: For a replicate experiment, the RNA from either approximately 20,000 or 98,000 naive CD8 T cells was divided into five aliquots, and four of those aliquots went on to sequencing. This methods study used CD8 T cells to benchmark TCR RNA copy counting and molecular-identifier clustering-based TCR repertoire sequencing (MIDCIRS).

V and J are truncated by 3 bases and 2 bases respectively, leaving an intervening sequence of 14 bases. According to the germline V gene (reference sequence), CDR1 reads MNHEY and CDR2 reads SMNVEV. The CDR3, from cysteine to phenylalanine, totals 16 residues. Only the CDR3 region is kept as DNA, spanning 48 bases read in frame from base 1. Naive CD8 T cell libraries were made from around 20,000 to 1,000,000 sorted cells using 10%, 30% or 50% of purified RNA. Naive CD8 T cells were FACS-sorted as CD8+CD4-CCR7+CD45RA+ on a BD FACSAria II into RLT Plus buffer. To test detection sensitivity, Jurkat RNA equal to ten TCR copies was added to samples of 20,000-1,000,000 naive CD8 T cells. Enrichment of CD8 T cells was performed with RosetteSep CD8+ T Cell Enrichment Cocktail and Ficoll-Paque, after which ACK red cell lysis was carried out. What the study reported, not specific to this receptor: Naive libraries contained spiked-in Jurkat TCR RNA (approximately nine copies' worth), which is not part of the donor repertoire. Highly expanded clone sizes could be underestimated if identical TCR molecules share a barcode. In CMV-specific effector cells, clones with more than 20 RNA copies accounted for over 97% of molecules, whereas in naive cells such clones accounted for under 1%. Spiked-in Jurkat TCR RNA equal to a single cell's worth was reported to be detectable even within 1,100,000 naive CD8 T cells. Modeling gave roughly 2.9 recovered TCR RNA copies per cell versus about 10 by digital PCR, implying 25% to 30% capture efficiency. Without barcode sub-clustering, chimeric consensus sequences inflated TCR diversity; chimeras reached as high as 47%.

In its sample, this clonotype was seen a few times. The antigen this receptor binds is unknown. One base away there is no much larger clone; base qualities are not given. Receptors were amplified or captured by PCR. The listed sequencing device is Illumina HiSeq 4000. Bulk TCR libraries were made following a previously described method, with the TCR primers given in Table S5. Total RNA was purified with the Qiagen AllPrep DNA/RNA kit. Reads from multiple sequencing runs of the same library were pooled before analysis. Per the original workflow: Reads were retained only if an exact TCR constant sequence was present, and the retained reads were trimmed to 150 nt and grouped according to their 12-nt molecular barcodes. Reads inside each barcode group were sub-clustered using a 15% Levenshtein threshold, and a quality-weighted consensus sequence was constructed for each RNA molecule. Non-functional sequences were discarded, and so were lower-count sequences lying one edit away from another sequence. On the basis of fitting two negative binomial distributions, barcode sub-clusters with fewer than 20% of the maximum read count were discarded. In-frame beta chains were kept once TCRdb had trimmed the public reads at Q25 with fastp and called clones with MiXCR. Every distinct CDR3 protein forms one entry, paired with its most common genes and DNA. It is TCRdb's table, rather than the study itself, that gives the V and J calls and clone size. Present in this sample are a few hundred thousand distinct CDR3 sequences, about 21% of which were seen just once. 0.84% of the sample belongs to the ten largest clones.

Material: naive CD8+ T cells from blood, with Jurkat cell RNA spiked in. What this sample's cell subset or site label stands for: FACS-sorted CD8+CD4-CCR7+CD45RA+ naive T cells. The sequence joins TRBV27 to TRBJ1-5; the D segment could be TRBD1, given 5 matching bases. The sequence came from a human donor in good health. Some libraries in this study had Jurkat cell RNA spiked in. The sequenced DNA is TGTGCCAGCAGTTTCGGTACAGGATACGGCAATCAGCCCCAGCATTTT. This translates into CASSFGTGYGNQPQHF.